The present entry profiles one TCR beta chain with its context. The sample holds many counts of this clone. Its antigen target is currently unknown. It has no much larger one-base neighbor in the sample; base qualities were not kept. The CDR3 runs 17 residues from the cysteine to the phenylalanine. Of all the DNA, just the CDR3 is kept, 51 bases in frame from base 1. Based on the germline V gene (reference sequence), the CDR1 and CDR2 sequences are WNHNN and SYGVQD. Here V drops 7 bases and J drops 2 bases, and the junction holds 10 bases not matched to any gene. These data belong to a study of blood T cell repertoires in COVID-19 (TCRdb year 2020). Concerning the study at large: Samples from collaborators originated in the United States, Italy and Spain and spanned both the acute and convalescent phases of COVID-19. The samples were drawn from the first 160 participants of the ongoing ImmuneRACE study and from 1,200 or so subjects provided by 6 global collaborators. Sample metadata almost always included a de-identified subject ID, COVID-19 status, age in years and sex. HLA class I and class II types, where available, came from metadata supplied by the sample provider rather than from assay-based typing. The prospective study material was composed of cDNA or gDNA derived from T cells, B-cell-depleted T cells, or PBMCs. A freely available public database, intended as a resource for researchers studying the immune response to SARS-CoV-2, is where the repertoires were released. Subjects who had been exposed to COVID-19, were actively infected with it, or had recovered from it provided the deeply sampled blood TCRbeta repertoires that made up the dataset. The study at large found these results: Clinical and demographic metadata were provided uncurated, with the amount varying by source and participant.

Another Seattle source contributed samples from volunteer blood donors who had recovered from COVID-19. The collaborating institutions used their own protocols to collect whole blood in K2EDTA tubes. For TCRbeta analysis, collaborators shipped samples as frozen whole blood, isolated PBMCs, or DNA extracted from either of those sample types. TCRbeta CDR3 regions were amplified from genomic DNA using the immunoSEQ Assay, a bias-controlled multiplex PCR. The paper's data handling went like this. The number of nucleated cells in each sample was estimated from the amplification of reference gene primers within the assay. To quantify the absolute abundance of each unique TCRbeta CDR3 rearrangement, sequence reads were collapsed and filtered. For each sample, productive Simpson clonality was calculated by taking the square root of Simpson's diversity index across productive rearrangements. TCRdb stores this immuneACCESS table with in-frame sequences only. Part of the clones is absent; in the studies checked, under half of the shortfall reflects unresolved V genes, and no reason is known for the rest. The V and J calls and clone size come from that table; D and trimming were worked out from the DNA. In this sample the table shows 250,000 to 350,000 clones, about 87% of which occur a single time. Approximately 6.6% of the sample goes to the ten largest clones.

Recombination joined TRBV10-1 with TRBJ2-1; TRBD2 lines up with 11 middle nucleotides. The clonotype was recovered from a woman under 40 who had recovered from COVID-19. The sequencing input was peripheral blood. The CDR3 protein sequence reads: CASNHGLAGGTYNEQFF. The DNA reads as follows: TGCGCCAGCAACCATGGGCTAGCGGGGGGAACCTACAATGAGCAGTTCTTC.